The 25 T cell receptor beta chains in this list originate from one sample, sequenced in a study of blood T cell repertoires in COVID-19. Assay used: immunoSEQ multiplex PCR; TCRdb lists only in-frame clones, some missing. The sample gives about 260,000 clones, approximately 80% of which show up once; under 2% is in the top ten. The sample comprised peripheral blood. The receptors were sampled from a woman over 75 with acute or convalescent COVID-19.

The V gene is TRBV4-3, the J gene TRBJ2-2, with D possibly being TRBD1 (5 bases). Trimming left V 6 bases short and J 1 base short, with 12 bases between. The CDR3 extends over 15 amino acids. Looked up from germline, CDR1 is LGHNA and CDR2 is YSLEER. CDR3 bases: TGCGCCAGCAGGAGGACATTAGTGAACACCGGGGAGCTGTTTTTT. Translating it yields CASRRTLVNTGELFF.

This sequence joins TRBV7-9 and TRBJ2-2; D not resolved. Germline values: CDR1 SEHNR, CDR2 FQNEAQ (reference sequence). The CDR3 consists of 17 residues. Trimming took off 1 base at V and 2 bases at J, with 14 bases between the two ends. The CDR3 loop is CASSLGWRLKNTGELFF. The CDR3 region has the DNA TGTGCCAGCAGCTTAGGCTGGCGGTTGAAAAACACCGGGGAGCTGTTTTTT.

This clone appeared a few times. The rearrangement links TRBV5-4 to TRBJ2-7; 8 nucleotides match TRBD1. The CDR3 contains 14 residues. Germline trimming cut 1 base from V and 5 bases from J; bases unmatched to any gene: 5. CDR1 and CDR2 (germline): SGHNT, YYREEE (reference sequence). The CDR3 here is CASSLMQGAHEQYF. CDR3 coding DNA: TGTGCCAGCAGCTTGATGCAGGGGGCCCACGAGCAGTACTTC.

The rearrangement links TRBV5-1 to TRBJ1-1; the match to TRBD1 covers 10 bases. V shed 5 bases and J 5 bases; nucleotides not matched to a gene: 6. Germline-derived CDR1 and CDR2 are SGHRS and YFSETQ. The CDR3 is 14 residues long. Here the CDR3 reads CASRKDRGYTEAFF. As DNA, the CDR3 is TGCGCCAGCAGAAAGGACAGGGGGTATACTGAAGCTTTCTTT.

The chain has TRBV10-3 and TRBJ2-4, with a possible D match to TRBD2 (6 bases). CDR3 length: 18 amino acids. Germline V gene sequence: CDR1 ENHRY, CDR2 SYGVKD. The CDR3 coding sequence is TGTCCCCCCCAAAGGGACCTTCAGAGGGAGGTAGCCAAAAACATTCAGTACTTC. It specifies CPPQRDLQREVAKNIQYF.

This clone showed up just once. CDR3 protein: CASSLQGNYGYTF. CDR3 in DNA: TGTGCCAGCAGCTTACAGGGGAACTATGGCTACACCTTC. The chain joins TRBV7-9 to TRBJ1-2, with a possible D match to TRBD1 (6 bases). Germline CDR1 SEHNR, CDR2 FQNEAQ (reference sequence). The CDR3 sequence is 13 residues long. V lost 2 bases, J lost 2 bases, and 6 bases lay in between.

Note on this clone: Other nucleotide sequences from this sample produce the same CDR3. This chain connects TRBV7-8 to TRBJ1-5; weak D call: TRBD1 (5 bases). The V end was cut by 1 base, the J end by 7 bases, with 11 bases between. The CDR3 has 14 amino acids. CDR1 is SGHVS, CDR2 FQNEAQ, per germline. The CDR3 spells CASSLGQGGQPQHF. As DNA, the CDR3 is TGTGCCAGCAGCTTAGGGCAGGGCGGACAGCCCCAGCATTTT.

The rearrangement joins TRBV28 to TRBJ2-3, with 10 bases fitting TRBD1. Germline trimming cut 6 bases from V and 14 bases from J; bases unmatched to any gene: 11. The CDR3 spans 13 residues. Germline V gene lookup returns CDR1 MDHEN and CDR2 SYDVKM. The CDR3 loop reads CASSSVRDRGSYF. In nucleotides, the CDR3 is TGTGCCAGCAGCTCAGTTAGGGACAGGGGTTCGTATTTT.

The chain combines TRBV28 with TRBJ1-2; D perhaps matches TRBD1 (5 bases). The ends were cut back, 7 bases at V and 6 bases at J, with 18 bases in the middle. The germline gives CDR1 MDHEN, CDR2 SYDVKM. The CDR3 is 14 residues long. The CDR3 here is CASTPGGGADGYTF. The DNA for the CDR3 is TGTGCCAGCACTCCGGGGGGTGGGGCCGATGGCTACACCTTC.

This clone was found once. J is TRBJ1-1 and V is TRBV7-2; TRBD1 aligns across 8 bases. The V and J ends lost 5 bases and 6 bases, in that order; junction bases with no gene match: 5. The CDR3 runs 13 residues. Germline CDR1 reads SGHTA; CDR2 reads FQGNSA. The CDR3 nucleotides read TGTGCCAGCAGCCAACAGGGGGGAGCTGAAGCTTTCTTT. Amino acid sequence: CASSQQGGAEAFF. The entire variable domain, with the rest obtained from reference TRBV7-2 and TRBJ1-1, is as follows: GAGVSQSPSNKVTEKGKDVELRCDPISGHTALYWYRQSLGQGLEFLIYFQGNSAPDKSGLPSDRFSAERTGGSVSTLTIQRTQQEDSAVYLCASSQQGGAEAFFGQGTRLTVV.

The chain couples TRBV19 to TRBJ1-1; D might be TRBD1 (6 bases). The CDR3 spans 14 residues. Between the trimmed V and J ends, which lost 4 bases and 4 bases, there was a span of 13 bases. From germline, CDR1 is LNHDA and CDR2 SQIVND (reference sequence). This chain's CDR3 is CASSTRTEITEAFF. The CDR3 DNA reads as TGTGCCAGTAGTACTCGGACAGAAATCACTGAAGCTTTCTTT.

The J gene is TRBJ2-1, the V gene TRBV10-3; D possibly corresponds to TRBD2 (5 bases). V was pared by 4 bases and J by 6 bases, with 7 bases between. The CDR3 loop spans 12 amino acids. Per germline, CDR1 ENHRY and CDR2 SYGVKD. CDR3 DNA sequence: TGTGCCATCAGTGGAGGGAGCAATGAGCAGTTCTTC. Encoded protein: CAISGGSNEQFF.

In its sample, this clone was seen a few times. An end of the junction does not agree with germline; a read error may underlie this. This sequence joins TRBV28 and TRBJ1-2; 7 positions match TRBD1. CDR1 and CDR2 from the germline V gene are MDHEN and SYDVKM. CDR3 size: 13 residues. CDR3 protein: CASSLGQGQHVFF. In DNA form, the CDR3 reads TGTGCCAGCAGTTTGGGCCAGGGACAGCACGTTTTCTTC.

This clone was recorded once. The chain carries TRBV11-1 and TRBJ2-5; no clear D gene. This CDR3 has 13 residues. The germline V and J ends were trimmed by 0 bases and 4 bases, with 6 bases remaining between them. Germline assignment: CDR1 SGHAT and CDR2 FQDESV (reference sequence). The CDR3 loop reads CASSLARRETQYF. CDR3 nucleotides: TGTGCCAGCAGCTTAGCCAGGCGAGAGACCCAGTACTTC.

The chain recombines TRBV6-2 or TRBV6-3 with TRBJ2-7; 10 nucleotides line up with TRBD2. The CDR3 totals 18 residues. The V segment lost 2 bases and the J segment 3 bases; nucleotides outside the gene matches: 13. Germline loops: CDR1 MNHEY, CDR2 SVGEGT. CDR3 bases: TGTGCCAGCAGTTACCTTGGGGCTGGACTAGCGGATGACTACGAGCAGTACTTC. This translates into CASSYLGAGLADDYEQYF.

This clone showed up just once. The genes are TRBV25-1 and TRBJ2-1; the match to TRBD2 covers 7 bases. This CDR3 comprises 14 residues. The trim removed 3 bases at V and 4 bases at J, leaving 3 bases unmatched. CDR1 and CDR2 (germline): MGHDK, SYGVNS. The CDR3 DNA reads as TGTGCCAGCAGTGAGCCGGGACTATACAATGAGCAGTTCTTC. Translation: CASSEPGLYNEQFF.

This clone was counted a few times. The V gene is TRBV6-5, the J gene TRBJ2-7; 10 nucleotides align to TRBD1. Germline CDR1 MNHEY, CDR2 SVGAGI. The CDR3 has 15 residues. The ends lost 1 base at V and 4 bases at J; junction bases unmatched: 4. For the CDR3, the DNA is TGTGCCAGCAGTTACTTTGGACAGGGGGGATACGAGCAGTACTTC. As protein: CASSYFGQGGYEQYF.

V gene TRBV7-3 combines with J gene TRBJ1-3, with a tentative D call TRBD1 (5 bases). Germline values: CDR1 SGHTA, CDR2 FQGTGA. Trimming left V 5 bases short and J 4 bases short, with 21 bases between. The CDR3 loop spans 17 amino acids. The CDR3 region is CASSPNGAGGRGNTIYF. CDR3 bases: TGTGCCAGCAGCCCTAACGGGGCCGGTGGGAGGGGAAACACCATATATTTT.

This chain joins TRBV2 and TRBJ1-2; D perhaps matches TRBD1 (6 bases). This CDR3 comprises 13 residues. CDR1 is SNHLY and CDR2 is FYNNEI in the germline V gene. V lost 8 bases and J lost 4, with 14 bases in between. The CDR3 nucleotides read TGTGCCAGCGATTTGCAGGGGAGCTATGGCTACACCTTC. It yields the protein CASDLQGSYGYTF.

The chain links TRBV28 to TRBJ2-2, with a weak D call TRBD2 (6 bases). The V gene's germline CDR1 is MDHEN and CDR2 SYDVKM. The CDR3 spans 16 residues. Trimming removed 6 bases at V and 6 bases at J, with 20 bases between. CDR3 nucleotide sequence: TGTGCCAGCAGAGTCTGGGGAGGTAGTAGCCCCGGGGAGCTGTTTTTT. This sequence encodes CASRVWGGSSPGELFF. Full variable domain (outside the CDR3, taken from reference TRBV28 and TRBJ2-2): DVKVTQSSRYLVKRTGEKVFLECVQDMDHENMFWYRQDPGLGLRLIYFSYDVKMKEKGDIPEGYSVSREKKERFSLILESASTNQTSMYLCASRVWGGSSPGELFFGEGSRLTVL.

J is TRBJ2-5 and V is TRBV27, with D maybe TRBD1 (5 bases). CDR1 is MNHEY, CDR2 SMNVEV, per germline (reference sequence). This CDR3 contains 14 residues. CDR3 in amino acids: CASTRTRGRETQYF. The CDR3 bases are TGTGCTTCCACGCGGACAAGGGGCCGAGAGACCCAGTACTTC.

V usage is TRBV7-6 and J usage is TRBJ2-7, with 8 bases fitting TRBD2. Germline CDR1 SGHVS, CDR2 FNYEAQ. CDR3 length equals 16 residues. The V segment lost 5 bases and the J segment 0 bases; nucleotides outside the gene matches: 9. The chain's CDR3 is CASSPLSGTGSYEQYF. As DNA, the CDR3 is TGTGCCAGCAGCCCCCTTAGCGGGACGGGCTCCTACGAGCAGTACTTC.

J is TRBJ1-1 and V is TRBV25-1; D uncertain. V lost 7 bases, J lost 2 bases, and 14 bases lay in between. The CDR3 is 14 amino acids. Germline loops: CDR1 MGHDK, CDR2 SYGVNS. The CDR3 bases are TGTGCCAGCACTCTCGGAGGATTTAACACTGAAGCTTTCTTT. Its translation: CASTLGGFNTEAFF.

The chain recombines TRBV19 with TRBJ1-3; 9 bases fit TRBD1. Germline V gene sequence: CDR1 LNHDA, CDR2 SQIVND (reference sequence). J gave up 3 bases and V 7 bases, and 7 bases lay outside the gene matches. This CDR3 has 15 residues. The DNA for the CDR3 is TGTGCCAGTACCACAGGGGGCGTAATTGGAAACACCATATATTTT. It translates to CASTTGGVIGNTIYF.

This chain links TRBV7-8 with TRBJ2-7; a weak D match, TRBD1 (6 bases). There are 11 residues in the CDR3. Trimming pared 5 bases from V and 9 bases from J, leaving 11 bases between. CDR1 is SGHVS, CDR2 FQNEAQ, per germline. CDR3 protein: CASSVQGRQYF. DNA for the CDR3: TGTGCCAGCAGCGTACAGGGTCGGCAGTACTTC.